This section outlines one T cell receptor beta chain sequence together with its context. These data come from a study of blood T cell repertoires in COVID-19. Turning to the study itself: PBMCs, B-cell-depleted T cells, or T cells provided the cDNA or gDNA that made up the material.

Those enrolled in Seattle joined during active infection and were followed longitudinally afterward. Profiled with immunoSEQ multiplex PCR; TCRdb holds only in-frame clones, not every one. Counted here are some 390,000 clones, around 87% occurring once; the ten biggest clones make up about 2.1%. Unmatched junction bases numbered 14, after V lost 4 bases and J lost 8 bases. Germline CDR1 and CDR2: SGHDT and YYEEEE. The CDR3 runs to 17 residues. The receptor's source is a woman aged 55-69 years with COVID-19, enrolled during active disease. Sequenced: peripheral blood. V and J are TRBV5-6 and TRBJ1-6; 8 nucleotides align to TRBD1. CDR3 sequence reads: CASSLLLTGEQDSPLHF. The CDR3 DNA follows: TGTGCCAGCAGCCTACTACTGACAGGGGAGCAGGATTCACCCCTCCACTTT.